This T cell receptor beta chain was recorded in a study of CD8+CD57+ T cells in acquired aplastic anemia. The wider study: The DNA of sorted CD4+ and CD8+ cells averaged approximately 3.2 ug.

In germline, CDR1 is MNHEY, CDR2 SMNVEV (reference sequence). J was trimmed by 3 bases and V by 4 bases; bases with no gene match: 6. The length of the CDR3 is 15 residues. Study results and caveats: Found in both controls and patients were 25 to 35 CD8+ CDR3 sequences. Researchers reported that CD8+ Simpson's diversity was not significantly different in patients versus controls.

The template used for profiling TCR beta VDJ and CDR3 was genomic DNA. One entry per CDR3 protein results from TCRdb running MiXCR on the reads. The sample includes around 130,000 distinct CDR3 sequences, 50% to 70% of them seen just once. All patients picked for sequencing had shown, by flow cytometry, an expansion of CD8+CD57+ cells. Many counts were recorded for this clonotype. Its antigen is unidentified. The clonotype was recovered from a human donor with aplastic anemia. The chain recombines TRBV27 with TRBJ2-7; 10 nucleotides match TRBD1. The material sequenced was sorted CD4+, CD8+, or CD8+CD57+ T cells (not recorded which) from PBMCs. The CDR3 loop is CASSSGQGVVYEQYF. The DNA of the CDR3 is TGTGCCAGCAGTTCCGGACAGGGGGTGGTCTACGAGCAGTACTTC.